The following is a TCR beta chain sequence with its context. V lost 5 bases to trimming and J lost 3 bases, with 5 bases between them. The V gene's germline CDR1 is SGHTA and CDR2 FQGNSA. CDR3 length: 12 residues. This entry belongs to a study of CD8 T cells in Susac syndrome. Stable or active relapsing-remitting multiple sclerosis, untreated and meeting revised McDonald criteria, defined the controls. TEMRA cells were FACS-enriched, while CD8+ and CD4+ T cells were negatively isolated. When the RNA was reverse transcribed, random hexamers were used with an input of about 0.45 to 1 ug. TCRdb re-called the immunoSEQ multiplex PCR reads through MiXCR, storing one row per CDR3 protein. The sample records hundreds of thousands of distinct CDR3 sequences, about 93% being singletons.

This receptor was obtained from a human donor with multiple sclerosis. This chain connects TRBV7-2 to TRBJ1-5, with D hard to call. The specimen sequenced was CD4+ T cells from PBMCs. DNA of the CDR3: TGTGCCAGCAGCGGAAACAATCAGCCCCAGCATTTT. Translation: CASSGNNQPQHF.